This T cell receptor beta chain is drawn from a study of OX40 agonist ivuxolimab in advanced cancers. With respect to the entire study: Ivuxolimab, which targeted the costimulatory receptor OX40 (CD134), was an agonistic, fully human IgG2 monoclonal antibody. Intravenous ivuxolimab was administered to patients every 2 weeks at six dose levels: 0.01, 0.1, 0.3, 1.5, 3 and 10 mg/kg. Of the 52 patients in dose escalation, some 20 had hepatocellular carcinoma, roughly 15 had melanoma, 9 had renal cell carcinoma and 9 had head and neck cancer. A male proportion of nearly 85% and a mean age of 60 years, ranging from roughly 20 to 80, were recorded for the dose-escalation cohort. Patients were allowed to have had prior anti-PD-1, anti-PD-L1 or anti-CTLA-4 therapy, and 40% of the dose-escalation patients had been treated with checkpoint inhibitors. Partial responses occurred in three dose-escalation patients, of whom one had hepatocellular carcinoma and two had cutaneous melanoma. The purpose of peripheral TCRbeta sequencing was to test whether ivuxolimab changed TCR sequence diversity and led to clonal T-cell expansion. The paper describes the monotherapy dose-escalation part (N ≈ 52 patients) of the phase I trial of ivuxolimab.

To sequence the TCRbeta CDR3 region, genomic DNA was isolated from the sorted cells. The immunoSEQ Assay was used for sequencing of TCRbeta CDR3 regions. TCRdb carries this immuneACCESS record with in-frame sequences only. Its versions omit some clonotypes, under half of them owing to an unresolved V gene in the studies checked, with the rest unexplained. A total of about 49,000 clones appear in this sample, about four fifths of them only once. About 13% of the sample comes from the top ten. Notes on this clone: No cognate antigen has been identified for it. Base qualities are not provided; no much larger clone lies one nucleotide away.

The trial excluded patients who had a history of autoimmune disease or who were on systemic immunosuppression. Peripheral blood for TCR sequencing was collected from all dose cohorts at baseline, on cycle 4 day 1, and on cycle 7 day 1. The samples were taken from a phase I, first-in-human, multicenter, open-label dose-escalation trial of ivuxolimab. The trial enrolled adults with locally advanced or metastatic head and neck squamous cell, hepatocellular, melanoma or renal cell carcinoma. Before TCR sequencing, CD4+ T cells and CD8+ T cells from peripheral blood were sorted into separate populations. Here is what the overall study found, with its caveats: After ivuxolimab, expanded clones were on average more numerous among CD8+ T cells than among CD4+ T cells. Partial responders in the 0.1-3.0 mg/kg groups had among the lowest normalized peripheral clonal expansion, especially among CD8+ T cells. Low levels of normalized T-cell clonal expansion were also shown by some nonresponding patients. The antigen specificity of the peripheral T cells that underwent clonal expansion was not determined. At doses of 0.1 to 3.0 mg/kg, clonal expansion of both CD4+ and CD8+ blood T cells was observed from baseline to week 6.

This receptor was taken from an adult with an advanced solid tumor such as melanoma, head and neck, liver or kidney cancer. This sample comprised CD4+ or CD8+ T cells sorted from blood, obtained in a trial of the OX40 agonist ivuxolimab.

In nucleotide form, the sequence is TGTGCCAGCAGCTCGGGACAGGGGGGTATTCAGTACTTC. Translated, it gives CASSSGQGGIQYF. This chain joins TRBV7-2 to TRBJ2-4; 11 nucleotides in the junction match TRBD1. CDR1 and CDR2 are read off the germline V gene as SGHTA and FQGNSA. Clipping removes 4 bases from V and 10 bases from J, with 3 as the unmatched junction base count. The CDR3 has 13 amino acids, counting the end cysteine and phenylalanine. The only DNA kept is the CDR3, 39 bases in frame from the first base.